This T cell receptor (beta chain) was sequenced for a study of human T cells and chemical hapten exposure (dated by TCRdb to 2020 to 2023). For the study in its entirety: For sensitization, 2% DPC in acetone was applied to a roughly 2 cm by roughly 2 cm area of upper inner arm skin. Libraries were pooled for sequencing, and per-sample TCR yields varied mainly because of small differences in library volumes within the pool. Weekly therapeutic DPC doses were additionally applied to the scalp of patients throughout the roughly 23-week study period. Patch testing was done on the upper back using Finn chambers containing 0.01% DPC, and results were scored after 6 days according to International Contact Dermatitis Research Group standards. The patient cohort, mostly female, included alopecia areata with under or over 50% scalp involvement, alopecia totalis and alopecia universalis. The study tracked peripheral blood TCR repertoire changes in vivo during primary and secondary sensitization to the hapten diphenylcyclopropenone (DPC) in alopecia patients. Patient blood was sampled pre-sensitization (week 0) and at 2, 6 and about 24 weeks after DPC sensitization. Some 29 alopecia patients gave blood for TCR sequencing at one to four time points (pre-sensitization, 2, 6 and 24 weeks).

A note on this clonotype: Its antigen remains undetermined. Per-nucleotide qualities are absent, and no much larger clonotype sits a single base away.

The time point tag for this specimen amounts to: patch test 3, about 24 weeks after DPC sensitization. The sample's treatment or condition label, in plain terms: therapeutic diphenylcyclopropenone sensitization with weekly scalp DPC. At each patch-test visit, blood was drawn before the patch test was applied. Patients were eligible if aged 18 to 70, diagnosed with alopecia and judged suitable for DPC therapy, and pregnant patients were excluded. Unfractionated whole blood was collected in Tempus Blood RNA tubes, and total RNA was extracted from that blood. From its cysteine to its phenylalanine, the CDR3 spans 16 amino acids. Only the CDR3 region is kept as DNA, spanning 48 bases read in frame from base 1. The germline V gene provides CDR1 KGHDR and CDR2 SFDVKD. V and J are trimmed by 4 bases and 9 bases, and the gene matches miss 10 bases of the junction. Results and caveats for the whole study, not just this receptor: Significantly more large CDR3 similarity clusters were formed by expanded TCRs than by pre-sensitization or healthy control sets, consistent with antigen-driven responses. DPC sensitization did not change the number of TCRs with a frequency above 1 in 1000, and there was no evidence of changes in global repertoire structure. All patients had alopecia, a presumed autoimmune disease, so their immune response might differ from that of healthy individuals. The number of PT1 expanded TCRs positively correlated with patch test score, significant at thresholds 8, 16 and 32 but not 4. After repeated subsampling, the strength of the expansion versus patch-test correlation and the threshold at which it became significant changed.

Libraries came from RACE. These reads were obtained on a NextSeq 500. During library preparation, unique molecular identifiers were attached to individual cDNA molecules so that TCRs could be counted quantitatively and reproducibly. Each blood RNA sample was used to sequence both TCR alpha and TCR beta chains. The original methods were these. A median of around 96,000 TCRs per sample was observed, with a range of 23,224 to 690,600. The Decombinator software suite was used to annotate the V, J and CDR3 of the TCR reads. For PS versus PT1 abundance plots, all samples were subsampled to the same number of TCRs (28,000). TCRs were defined as expanded if absent before sensitization and observed at least eight times at the 2-week time point. TCRdb reran the public reads through fastp at Q25 and MiXCR, keeping productive beta chains. Entries are consolidated by CDR3 protein sequence, retaining the most common genes and DNA. TCRdb's processing, not the authors' own work, is the source of the V and J calls. A total of about 190,000 distinct CDR3 sequences appear in this sample, around 23% of them only once. Roughly 2.3% of the sample comes from the top ten.

This chain joins TRBV24-1 to TRBJ2-1, and TRBD2 aligns with 11 junction nucleotides. The clonotype originates from a middle-aged woman with alopecia areata. Some clones in this sample may be carry-over from other donors' samples. Material: whole blood, obtained in connection with sensitization to the hapten diphenylcyclopropenone (DPC). CDR3 loop: CATSDPTSGKGGEQFF. The DNA sequence is TGTGCCACCAGTGACCCGACTAGCGGGAAGGGTGGTGAGCAGTTCTTC.